Reported below is one T cell receptor beta chain. Its specificity is not known. This sample was taken from a study of cytomegalovirus exposure and HLA in healthy donors. Germline V gene lookup returns CDR1 LNHDA and CDR2 SQIVND (reference sequence). Trimming took off 1 base at V and 6 bases at J, with 10 bases between the two ends. This CDR3 region has 13 residues. PCR employed 60 Vbeta and 13 Jbeta primers. Some clones are missing from TCRdb's copy, which holds only in-frame ones; the method was immunoSEQ multiplex PCR. The sample contains roughly 230,000 clones, 80% to 95% of which appear only once. Study findings and constraints: Among TCR beta chains, those listed as cytomegalovirus-associated numbered about 160. Follow-up analysis later connected one missense variant in DCLRE1C with trimming of TCR beta V- and J-genes. Evidence from a later analysis indicated that most CMV-associated TCR beta chains looked HLA-restricted.

The V and J genes are TRBV19 and TRBJ2-7; D is unresolved. This TCR was recovered from a girl aged 2 to 9 in good health and CMV-seronegative. What was sequenced was PBMCs. The CDR3 protein is CASSIGRRGEQYF. The CDR3 DNA is TGTGCCAGTAGTATAGGACGACGAGGCGAGCAGTACTTC.